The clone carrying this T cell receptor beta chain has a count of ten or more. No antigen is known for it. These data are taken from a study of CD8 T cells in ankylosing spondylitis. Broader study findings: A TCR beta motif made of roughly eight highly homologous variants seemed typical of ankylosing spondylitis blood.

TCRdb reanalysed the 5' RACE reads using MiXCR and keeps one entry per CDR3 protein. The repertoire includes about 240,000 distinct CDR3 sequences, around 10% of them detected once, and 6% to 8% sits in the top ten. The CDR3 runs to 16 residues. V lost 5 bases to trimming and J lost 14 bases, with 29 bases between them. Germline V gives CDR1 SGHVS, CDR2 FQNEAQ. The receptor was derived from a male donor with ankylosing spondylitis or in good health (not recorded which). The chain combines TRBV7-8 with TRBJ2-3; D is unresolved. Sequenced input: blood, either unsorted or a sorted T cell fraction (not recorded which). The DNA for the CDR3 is TGTGCCAGCAGCCTACGTGCCGCCACCCCTCATTCCAATGGGTATTTT. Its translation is CASSLRAATPHSNGYF.